These 31 T cell receptor beta chains were sequenced from one sample in a study of blood T cell repertoires in COVID-19 (dated by TCRdb to about 2020). The library relied on the immunoSEQ multiplex PCR assay. TCRdb limited this immuneACCESS table to in-frame rearrangements with V and J called. A share of clones is missing; checked studies link under half to unresolved V genes, and the rest is unexplained. Within this sample are around 400,000 clones, with about 89% of them counted one time only. 2.3% of the sample goes to the ten largest clones. Sequencing input: peripheral blood. The receptor source for this set is a woman aged 55-69 years with COVID-19, enrolled during active disease.

The chain couples TRBV11-3 to TRBJ2-1; 9 nucleotides line up with TRBD2. Germline assignment: CDR1 SGHNT and CDR2 YENEEA. This CDR3 comprises 14 residues. V shed 5 bases and J 12 bases; nucleotides not matched to a gene: 11. The CDR3 protein is CASSRGLAGAGQFF. The DNA of the CDR3 is TGTGCCAGCAGCCGAGGGTTAGCGGGGGCGGGGCAGTTCTTC. The full variable domain, completed using reference TRBV11-3 and TRBJ2-1, is EAGVVQSPRYKIIEKKQPVAFWCNPISGHNTLYWYLQNLGQGPELLIRYENEEAVDDSQLPKDRFSAERLKGVDSTLKIQPAELGDSAVYLCASSRGLAGAGQFFGPGTRLTVL.

The chain carries TRBV7-9 and TRBJ1-4; TRBD1 aligns across 8 bases. Germline CDR1 and CDR2: SEHNR and FQNEAQ (reference sequence). The trim removed 4 bases at V and 8 bases at J, leaving 6 bases unmatched. The CDR3 runs 14 residues. The CDR3 DNA reads as TGTGCCAGCAGCTCTTGGACAGGGATCGAAAAACTGTTTTTT. It encodes CASSSWTGIEKLFF.

This clone was picked up a small number of times. The chain employs TRBV5-1 and TRBJ2-1, with TRBD2 matching over 11 bases. The CDR3 loop spans 15 amino acids. The V segment lost 6 bases and the J segment 8 bases; nucleotides outside the gene matches: 10. Germline V gene sequence: CDR1 SGHRS, CDR2 YFSETQ. The CDR3 DNA is TGCGCCAGCAAGAACATAGCGGGGGGGCCCCATGAGCAGTTCTTC. This sequence encodes CASKNIAGGPHEQFF.

This clone occurred many times. This chain connects TRBV5-1 to TRBJ1-1; 7 nucleotides line up with TRBD1. CDR1 SGHRS and CDR2 YFSETQ come from the germline V gene. The length of the CDR3 is 14 residues. After removal of 4 bases from V and 1 base from J, the junction contained 4 bases not matched to a gene. The CDR3 DNA reads as TGCGCCAGCAGCAAAGGGACAGAGAACACTGAAGCTTTCTTT. It is translated as CASSKGTENTEAFF.

The chain combines TRBV30 with TRBJ1-6; 8 bases fit TRBD1. V gave up 4 bases and J gave up 1 base; unmatched junction bases: 3. This CDR3 has 15 residues. Germline CDR1 reads GTSNPN; CDR2 reads SVGIG (reference sequence). The CDR3 region is CAWIDRGSYNSPLHF. Written as DNA, the CDR3 is TGTGCCTGGATAGACAGGGGTTCCTATAATTCACCCCTCCACTTT.

The table lists this clone with a few counts. CDR3 in amino acids: CASRIDSLHYGYTF. CDR3 nucleotides: TGTGCCAGCAGGATCGACAGCTTACACTATGGCTACACCTTC. The V gene is TRBV7-9, the J gene TRBJ1-2, with D possibly being TRBD1 (5 bases). The CDR3 consists of 14 residues. The V end was cut by 6 bases, the J end by 3 bases, with 14 bases between. Germline CDR1 SEHNR, CDR2 FQNEAQ (reference sequence).

The gene calls are TRBV5-1 and TRBJ1-4; maybe TRBD1 (6 bases). Trimming stripped 4 bases from V and 7 bases from J, with 20 bases between. The V gene's germline CDR1 is SGHRS and CDR2 YFSETQ. This CDR3 has 16 residues. CDR3 in amino acids: CASSRAPTGSSEKLFF. The CDR3 coding sequence is TGCGCCAGCAGCCGCGCTCCTACAGGGTCTAGTGAAAAACTGTTTTTT. Looking up the rest from reference TRBV5-1 and TRBJ1-4 gives the full variable domain: KAGVTQTPRYLIKTRGQQVTLSCSPISGHRSVSWYQQTPGQGLQFLFEYFSETQRNKGNFPGRFSGRQFSNSRSEMNVSTLELGDSALYLCASSRAPTGSSEKLFFGSGTQLSVL.

The gene calls are TRBV5-1 and TRBJ2-1; TRBD2 might be the D (7 bases). Germline V lookup: CDR1 SGHRS, CDR2 YFSETQ. CDR3 size: 14 residues. Trimming took 2 bases from V and 8 from J, leaving 14 bases between them. The CDR3 DNA reads as TGCGCCAGCAGCTTACTAGGGGGAGGGCATGAGCAGTTCTTC. It specifies CASSLLGGGHEQFF.

The CDR3 reads CASSYSTPGVSNQPQHF. The CDR3 region has the DNA TGTGCCAGCAGTTACTCGACCCCGGGGGTTAGCAATCAGCCCCAGCATTTT. V is TRBV6-2 or TRBV6-3 and J is TRBJ1-5; D possibly corresponds to TRBD1 (5 bases). Germline CDR1 and CDR2: MNHEY and SVGEGT. Between the trimmed V and J ends, which lost 0 bases and 0 bases, there was a span of 12 bases. The CDR3 runs 17 residues.

The gene calls are TRBV5-1 and TRBJ2-5; 8 positions match TRBD1. J lost 5 bases, V lost 4 bases, and 10 bases had no gene match. The CDR3 totals 15 residues. In germline, CDR1 is SGHRS, CDR2 YFSETQ. In DNA, the CDR3 is TGCGCCAGCAGCCCCACGGACAGGGACTCGGAGACCCAGTACTTC. Translated: CASSPTDRDSETQYF.

This chain links TRBV5-1 with TRBJ2-1, with 7 bases matching TRBD2. Looked up from germline, CDR1 is SGHRS and CDR2 is YFSETQ. This CDR3 comprises 15 residues. The V and J ends lost 1 base and 3 bases, in that order; junction bases with no gene match: 4. The CDR3: CASSLNSGVYNEQFF. The CDR3 DNA sequence: TGCGCCAGCAGCTTGAACAGCGGGGTCTACAATGAGCAGTTCTTC.

The chain combines TRBV3-1 (or the pseudogene TRBV3-2) with TRBJ1-5, with TRBD1 matching 8 bases. This CDR3 region has 16 residues. CDR1 and CDR2 from the germline V gene are LGHDT and YNNKEL (reference sequence). The trim removed 1 base at V and 7 bases at J, leaving 9 bases unmatched. The CDR3 coding sequence is TGTGCCAGCAGCCAAGCATCAGGGGGCGCGAGGCAGCCCCAGCATTTT. Its translation: CASSQASGGARQPQHF.

The V call is TRBV7-3, the J call TRBJ1-2, with D tentatively TRBD1 (5 bases). The V end lost 5 bases, the J end lost 4 bases, and 11 bases lay between the germline ends. The CDR3 consists of 13 residues. Germline CDR1 and CDR2: SGHTA and FQGTGA. The CDR3: CASSPGAGYGYTF. CDR3 bases: TGTGCCAGCAGCCCTGGGGCCGGCTATGGCTACACCTTC.

This clone was detected a few times. The chain is built from TRBV5-6 and TRBJ2-1; 7 bases map to TRBD1. After removal of 4 bases from V and 9 bases from J, the junction contained 10 bases not matched to a gene. Germline V gene sequence: CDR1 SGHDT, CDR2 YYEEEE. The CDR3 has 14 amino acids. In DNA, the CDR3 is TGTGCCAGCAGCCAGGGACAGTATACAACTGAGCAGTTCTTC. Translation gives CASSQGQYTTEQFF.

CDR3 coding DNA: TGTGCCAGCAGCTCAAAAACAGGGTACACTGAAGCTTTCTTT. Amino acid sequence: CASSSKTGYTEAFF. The chain combines TRBV7-2 with TRBJ1-1; a weak D match, TRBD1 (6 bases). Trimming removed 4 bases from V and 3 bases from J, with 12 bases in between. The germline gives CDR1 SGHTA, CDR2 FQGNSA. The CDR3 has 14 residues.

The chain carries TRBV5-6 and TRBJ1-1; D not certain. CDR3 length equals 15 residues. CDR1 is SGHDT and CDR2 is YYEEEE in the germline V gene. The germline V and J ends were trimmed by 3 bases and 1 base, with 13 bases remaining between them. In nucleotides, the CDR3 is TGTGCCAGCAGCTGGAGGTTTGAGGGGAACACTGAAGCTTTCTTT. It translates to CASSWRFEGNTEAFF.

CDR3 in DNA: TGTGCCAGCAGTTCGCGGACAGGACCGAACACTGAAGCTTTCTTT. Its translation: CASSSRTGPNTEAFF. This rearrangement joins TRBV28 to TRBJ1-1; 7 bases agree with TRBD1. Per germline, CDR1 MDHEN and CDR2 SYDVKM. Trimming cost V 4 bases and J 1 base; bases outside gene matches: 6. This CDR3 has 15 amino acids. Using reference TRBV28 and TRBJ1-1 for the parts outside the CDR3, the full variable domain is DVKVTQSSRYLVKRTGEKVFLECVQDMDHENMFWYRQDPGLGLRLIYFSYDVKMKEKGDIPEGYSVSREKKERFSLILESASTNQTSMYLCASSSRTGPNTEAFFGQGTRLTVV.

This clone was seen a single time. This chain joins TRBV4-1 and TRBJ1-6, with D maybe TRBD1 (5 bases). V was trimmed by 0 bases and J by 4 bases, leaving 13 bases between them. This CDR3 is built from 17 residues. The germline V gene has CDR1 MGHRA and CDR2 YSYEKL. In nucleotides, the CDR3 is TGCGCCAGCAGCCAAGATCGGGAGACAGCATATAATTCACCCCTCCACTTT. Translated, it gives CASSQDRETAYNSPLHF.

This chain connects TRBV28 to TRBJ1-5; D may be TRBD1 (5 bases). Germline values: CDR1 MDHEN, CDR2 SYDVKM. The CDR3 runs 14 residues. Deletions cut 9 bases from V and 7 bases from J, with 19 bases between. In DNA form, the CDR3 reads TGTGCCAGTCGGCGCAGGGAAGCTTGGCAGCCCCAGCATTTT. Protein product: CASRRREAWQPQHF.

The sample holds a few counts of this clone. The rearrangement joins TRBV12-5 to TRBJ1-2; unclear D gene. The CDR3 contains 13 residues. With 7 bases removed from V and 2 bases from J, the gap between germline ends came to 11 bases. Germline CDR1 is LGHNT and CDR2 is FRNRAP. CDR3 sequence: CASVLGGNYGYTF. DNA for the CDR3: TGTGCTAGTGTCCTAGGAGGGAACTATGGCTACACCTTC.

As for this clone: The same CDR3 also results from other DNA sequences found in this sample. The chain employs TRBV28 and TRBJ1-2, with D maybe TRBD1 (5 bases). V lost 2 bases, J lost 2 bases, and 6 bases lay in between. The germline V gene encodes CDR1 MDHEN and CDR2 SYDVKM. CDR3 size: 13 residues. CDR3 sequence: CASSLKGNYGYTF. The CDR3 bases are TGTGCCAGCAGTTTAAAGGGGAACTATGGCTACACCTTC.

The V call is TRBV19, the J call TRBJ1-2, with TRBD1 matching over 8 bases. In germline, CDR1 is LNHDA, CDR2 SQIVND (reference sequence). This CDR3 spans 13 amino acids. Losses at the gene ends were 6 bases for V and 9 bases for J; bases not matched to a gene: 9. This CDR3 is CASSRGGQDRYTF. CDR3 sequence (DNA): TGTGCCAGTAGCAGGGGGGGACAGGATCGCTACACCTTC.

The rearrangement uses TRBV5-5 and TRBJ2-3; 10 bases align to TRBD1. Germline V gene data show CDR1 as SGHKS and CDR2 as YYEKEE (reference sequence). There are 17 residues in the CDR3. V was clipped by 5 bases and J by 4 bases; unmatched bases: 13. The CDR3 loop reads CASRLQGTGVLADTQYF. In nucleotides, the CDR3 is TGTGCCAGCAGACTACAAGGGACAGGGGTTCTGGCAGATACGCAGTATTTT. The complete variable domain, with remaining parts taken from reference TRBV5-5 and TRBJ2-3, reads DAGVTQSPTHLIKTRGQQVTLRCSPISGHKSVSWYQQVLGQGPQFIFQYYEKEERGRGNFPDRFSARQFPNYSSELNVNALLLGDSALYLCASRLQGTGVLADTQYFGPGTRLTVL.

The V gene is TRBV20-1, the J gene TRBJ2-5, with a weak D call TRBD2 (7 bases). V dropped 3 bases and J dropped 2 bases, with 16 bases sitting between them. In germline, CDR1 is DFQATT, CDR2 SNEGSKA (reference sequence). The CDR3 has 15 amino acids. CDR3 coding DNA: TGCAGTGCTAGTAGGGCGGGGGCTTCTCAAGAGACCCAGTACTTC. Translated: CSASRAGASQETQYF.

CDR3 DNA: TGTGCCAGCAGCCAGCTCCCCAGGGAGGCGAGAAACACCATATATTTT. Translation gives CASSQLPREARNTIYF. This chain joins TRBV14 and TRBJ1-3, with a weak D call TRBD1 (5 bases). There are 16 residues in the CDR3. CDR1 is SGHDN, CDR2 FVKESK, per germline. Deletions cut 3 bases from V and 5 bases from J, with 17 bases between. The whole variable domain, filled in from reference TRBV14 and TRBJ1-3, reads EAGVTQFPSHSVIEKGQTVTLRCDPISGHDNLYWYRRVMGKEIKFLLHFVKESKQDESGMPNNRFLAERTGGTYSTLKVQPAELEDSGVYFCASSQLPREARNTIYFGEGSWLTVV.

The chain recombines TRBV9 with TRBJ1-6; D unresolved. The germline V and J ends were trimmed by 0 bases and 8 bases, with 15 bases remaining between them. Germline CDR1 reads SGDLS; CDR2 reads YYNGEE. The length of the CDR3 is 16 residues. This chain's CDR3 is CASSVAEGASYSPLHF. The DNA of the CDR3 is TGTGCCAGCAGCGTAGCTGAGGGAGCCAGTTATTCACCCCTCCACTTT.

CDR3 sequence: CASSSQGQAPGGYTF. The CDR3 nucleotides are TGTGCCAGCAGCTCTCAGGGACAGGCTCCGGGGGGCTACACCTTC. The chain is built from TRBV7-2 and TRBJ1-2; 8 nucleotides match TRBD1. The CDR3 extends over 15 amino acids. V was pared by 4 bases and J by 8 bases, with 12 bases of the junction left unmatched. Germline-derived CDR1 and CDR2 are SGHTA and FQGNSA.

This clone appeared a single time. The chain recombines TRBV14 with TRBJ1-2; no firm D call. The CDR3 runs 13 residues. Germline V lookup: CDR1 SGHDN, CDR2 FVKESK. Between the trimmed V and J ends, which lost 4 bases and 0 bases, there was a span of 6 bases. Written as DNA, the CDR3 is TGTGCCAGCAGCCCCACACCTAACTATGGCTACACCTTC. Its translation: CASSPTPNYGYTF.

The chain recombines TRBV19 with TRBJ2-1, with 9 bases lining up with TRBD2. V lost 3 bases to trimming and J lost 3 bases; unmatched junction nucleotides: 3. CDR1 is LNHDA, CDR2 SQIVND, per germline (reference sequence). The CDR3 spans 15 residues. CDR3 DNA: TGTGCCAGTAGTATGCAAGCGGGGGGCTACAATGAGCAGTTCTTC. This translates into CASSMQAGGYNEQFF.

This chain links TRBV5-1 with TRBJ2-7; the match to TRBD1 covers 9 bases. Germline V gene lookup returns CDR1 SGHRS and CDR2 YFSETQ. The CDR3 extends over 14 amino acids. The ends lost 4 bases at V and 2 bases at J; junction bases unmatched: 4. The CDR3: CASSGTGRTYEQYF. CDR3 in DNA: TGCGCCAGCAGCGGGACAGGGAGAACCTACGAGCAGTACTTC. Filled out from reference TRBV5-1 and TRBJ2-7, the complete variable domain reads KAGVTQTPRYLIKTRGQQVTLSCSPISGHRSVSWYQQTPGQGLQFLFEYFSETQRNKGNFPGRFSGRQFSNSRSEMNVSTLELGDSALYLCASSGTGRTYEQYFGPGTRLTVT.

The J gene is TRBJ2-7, the V gene TRBV19, with 8 bases that match TRBD2. The CDR3 totals 16 residues. Germline assignment: CDR1 LNHDA and CDR2 SQIVND (reference sequence). Trimming took 1 base from V and 0 from J; bases not matched to a gene: 5. The CDR3 spells CASSIGGSGASYEQYF. Written as DNA, the CDR3 is TGTGCCAGTAGTATAGGCGGTAGCGGGGCCTCCTACGAGCAGTACTTC. Using reference TRBV19 and TRBJ2-7 for the parts outside the CDR3, the full variable domain is DGGITQSPKYLFRKEGQNVTLSCEQNLNHDAMYWYRQDPGQGLRLIYYSQIVNDFQKGDIAEGYSVSREKKESFPLTVTSAQKNPTAFYLCASSIGGSGASYEQYFGPGTRLTVT.